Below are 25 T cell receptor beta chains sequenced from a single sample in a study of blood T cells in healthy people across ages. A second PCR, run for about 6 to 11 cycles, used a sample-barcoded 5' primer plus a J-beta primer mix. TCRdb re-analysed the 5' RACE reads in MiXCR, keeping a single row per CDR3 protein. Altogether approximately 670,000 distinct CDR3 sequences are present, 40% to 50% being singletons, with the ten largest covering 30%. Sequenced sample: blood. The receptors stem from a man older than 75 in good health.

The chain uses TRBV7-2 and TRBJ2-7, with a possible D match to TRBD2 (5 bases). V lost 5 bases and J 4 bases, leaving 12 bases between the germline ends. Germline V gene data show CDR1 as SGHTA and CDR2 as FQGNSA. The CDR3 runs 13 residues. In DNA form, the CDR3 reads TGTGCCAGCAGCAATGGGCCGGGGTACGAGCAGTACTTC. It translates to CASSNGPGYEQYF.

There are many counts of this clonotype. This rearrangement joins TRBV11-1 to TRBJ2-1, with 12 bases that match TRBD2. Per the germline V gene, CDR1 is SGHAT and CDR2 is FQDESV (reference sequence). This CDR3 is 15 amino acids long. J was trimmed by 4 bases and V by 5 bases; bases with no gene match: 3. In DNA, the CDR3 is TGTGCCAGCAGCCGGACTAGCGGGACGTACAATGAGCAGTTCTTC. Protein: CASSRTSGTYNEQFF.

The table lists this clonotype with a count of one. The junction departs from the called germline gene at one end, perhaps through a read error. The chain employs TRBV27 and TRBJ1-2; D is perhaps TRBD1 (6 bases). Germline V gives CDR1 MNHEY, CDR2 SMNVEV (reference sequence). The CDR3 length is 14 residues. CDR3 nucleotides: TGTGTCAGCAGGTTAGCAGGGGACAAGGATGGCTACACCTTC. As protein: CVSRLAGDKDGYTF.

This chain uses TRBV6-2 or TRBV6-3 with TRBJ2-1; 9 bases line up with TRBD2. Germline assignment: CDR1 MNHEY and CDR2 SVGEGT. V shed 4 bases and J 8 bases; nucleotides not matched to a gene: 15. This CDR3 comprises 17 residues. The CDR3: CASSSSPRLAGVYEQFF. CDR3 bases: TGTGCCAGCAGTTCGAGCCCTCGGTTAGCGGGAGTGTATGAGCAGTTCTTC.

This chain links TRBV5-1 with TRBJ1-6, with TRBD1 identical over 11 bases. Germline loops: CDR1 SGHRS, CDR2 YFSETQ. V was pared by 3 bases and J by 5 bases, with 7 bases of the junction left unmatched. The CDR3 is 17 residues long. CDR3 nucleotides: TGCGCCAGCAGCTCCCAGGGACAGGGGGACCATAATTCACCCCTCCACTTT. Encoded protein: CASSSQGQGDHNSPLHF.

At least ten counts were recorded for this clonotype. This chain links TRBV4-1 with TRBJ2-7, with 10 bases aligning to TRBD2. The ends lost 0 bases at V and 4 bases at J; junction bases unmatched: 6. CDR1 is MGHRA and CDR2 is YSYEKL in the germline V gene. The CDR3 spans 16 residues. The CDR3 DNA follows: TGCGCCAGCAGCCAAGATCCAAGCGGGGGGGCGTACGAGCAGTACTTC. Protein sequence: CASSQDPSGGAYEQYF.

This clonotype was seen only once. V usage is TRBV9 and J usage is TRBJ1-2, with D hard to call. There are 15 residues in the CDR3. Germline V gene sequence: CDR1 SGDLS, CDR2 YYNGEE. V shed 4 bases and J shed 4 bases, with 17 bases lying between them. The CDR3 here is CASSPSSGQIYGYTF. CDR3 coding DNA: TGTGCCAGCAGCCCATCATCCGGGCAGATCTATGGCTACACCTTC. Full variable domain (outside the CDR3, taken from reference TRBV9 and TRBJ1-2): DSGVTQTPKHLITATGQRVTLRCSPRSGDLSVYWYQQSLDQGLQFLIQYYNGEERAKGNILERFSAQQFPDLHSELNLSSLELGDSALYFCASSPSSGQIYGYTFGSGTRLTVV.

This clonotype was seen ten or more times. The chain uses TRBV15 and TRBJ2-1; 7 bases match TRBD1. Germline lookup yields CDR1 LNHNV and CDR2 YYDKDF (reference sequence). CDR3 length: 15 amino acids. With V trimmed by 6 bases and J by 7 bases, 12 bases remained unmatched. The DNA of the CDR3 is TGTGCCACCAGTGTACCGACAGGGAATAGAAATGAGCAGTTCTTC. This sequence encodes CATSVPTGNRNEQFF. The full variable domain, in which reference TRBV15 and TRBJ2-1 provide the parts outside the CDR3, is DAMVIQNPRYQVTQFGKPVTLSCSQTLNHNVMYWYQQKSSQAPKLLFHYYDKDFNNEADTPDNFQSRRPNTSFCFLDIRSPGLGDTAMYLCATSVPTGNRNEQFFGPGTRLTVL.

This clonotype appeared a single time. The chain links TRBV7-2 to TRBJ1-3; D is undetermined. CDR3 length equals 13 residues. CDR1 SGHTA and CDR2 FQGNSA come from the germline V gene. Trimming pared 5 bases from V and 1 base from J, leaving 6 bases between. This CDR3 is CASSRDSGNTIYF. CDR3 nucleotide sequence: TGTGCCAGCAGCCGGGATTCTGGAAACACCATATATTTT. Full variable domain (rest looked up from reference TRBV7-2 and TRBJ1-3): GAGVSQSPSNKVTEKGKDVELRCDPISGHTALYWYRQSLGQGLEFLIYFQGNSAPDKSGLPSDRFSAERTGGSVSTLTIQRTQQEDSAVYLCASSRDSGNTIYFGEGSWLTVV.

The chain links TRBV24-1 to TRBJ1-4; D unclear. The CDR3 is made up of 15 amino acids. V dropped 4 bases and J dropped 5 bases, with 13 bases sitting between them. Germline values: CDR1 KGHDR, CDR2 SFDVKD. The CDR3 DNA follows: TGTGCCACCAGTGACCCTGAGTGGAGAAATGAAAAACTGTTTTTT. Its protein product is CATSDPEWRNEKLFF.

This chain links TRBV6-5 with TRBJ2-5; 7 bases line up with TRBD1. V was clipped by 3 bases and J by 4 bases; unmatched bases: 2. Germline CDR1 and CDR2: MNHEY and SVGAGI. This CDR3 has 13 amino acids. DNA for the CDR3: TGTGCCAGCAGTTATGACAGGGCAGAGACCCAGTACTTC. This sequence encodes CASSYDRAETQYF.

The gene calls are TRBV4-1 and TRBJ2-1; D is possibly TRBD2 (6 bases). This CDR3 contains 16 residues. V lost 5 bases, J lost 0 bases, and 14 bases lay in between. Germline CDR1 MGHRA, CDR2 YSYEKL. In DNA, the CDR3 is TGCGCCAGCAGCTCCTGGGGGGACCACTCCTACAATGAGCAGTTCTTC. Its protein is CASSSWGDHSYNEQFF.

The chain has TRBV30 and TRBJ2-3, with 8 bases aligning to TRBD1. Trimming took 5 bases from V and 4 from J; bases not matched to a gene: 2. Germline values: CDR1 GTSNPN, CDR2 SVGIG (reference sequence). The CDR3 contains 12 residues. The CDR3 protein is CAWEQGADTQYF. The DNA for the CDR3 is TGTGCCTGGGAACAGGGGGCAGATACGCAGTATTTT.

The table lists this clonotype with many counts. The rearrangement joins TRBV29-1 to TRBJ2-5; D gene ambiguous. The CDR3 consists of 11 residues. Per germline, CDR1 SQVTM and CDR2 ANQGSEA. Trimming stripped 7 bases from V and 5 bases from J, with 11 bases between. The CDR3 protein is CSGWAYETQYF. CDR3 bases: TGCAGCGGGTGGGCCTACGAGACCCAGTACTTC. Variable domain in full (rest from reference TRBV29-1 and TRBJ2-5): SAVISQKPSRDICQRGTSLTIQCQVDSQVTMMFWYRQQPGQSLTLIATANQGSEATYESGFVIDKFPISRPNLTFSTLTVSNMSPEDSSIYLCSGWAYETQYFGPGTRLLVL.

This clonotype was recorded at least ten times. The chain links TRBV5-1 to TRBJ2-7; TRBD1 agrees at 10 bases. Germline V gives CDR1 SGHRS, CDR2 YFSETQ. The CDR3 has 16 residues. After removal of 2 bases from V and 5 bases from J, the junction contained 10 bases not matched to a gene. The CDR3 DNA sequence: TGCGCCAGCAGCTTCCGCGGAGCCGGGACAGGGGACGAGCAGTACTTC. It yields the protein CASSFRGAGTGDEQYF.

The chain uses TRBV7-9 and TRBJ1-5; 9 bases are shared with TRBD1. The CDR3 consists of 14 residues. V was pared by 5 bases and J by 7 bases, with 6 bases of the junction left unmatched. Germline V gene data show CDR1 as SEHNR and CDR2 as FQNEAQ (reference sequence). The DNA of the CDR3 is TGTGCCAGCAGCGTCGGGACAGGGCTGCAGCCCCAGCATTTT. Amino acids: CASSVGTGLQPQHF.

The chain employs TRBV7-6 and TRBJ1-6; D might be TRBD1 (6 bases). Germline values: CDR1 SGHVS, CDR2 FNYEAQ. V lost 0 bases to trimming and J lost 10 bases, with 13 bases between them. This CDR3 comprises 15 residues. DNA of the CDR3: TGTGCCAGCAGCTTAGCGAACGGGGGGCGGTCACCCCTCCACTTT. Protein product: CASSLANGGRSPLHF.

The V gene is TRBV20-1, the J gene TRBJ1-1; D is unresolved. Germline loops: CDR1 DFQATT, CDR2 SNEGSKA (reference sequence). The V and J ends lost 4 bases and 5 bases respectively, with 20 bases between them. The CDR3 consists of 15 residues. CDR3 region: CSAISALNPGTEAFF. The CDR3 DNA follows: TGCAGTGCTATAAGCGCTTTGAATCCGGGTACTGAAGCTTTCTTT.

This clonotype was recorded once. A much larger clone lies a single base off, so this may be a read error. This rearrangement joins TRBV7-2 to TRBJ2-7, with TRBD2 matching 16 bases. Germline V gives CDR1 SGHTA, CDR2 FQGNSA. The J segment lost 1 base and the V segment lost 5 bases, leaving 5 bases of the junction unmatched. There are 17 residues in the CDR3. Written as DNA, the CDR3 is TGTACCAGCAGCCCGGGACTAGCGGGGGGGCAGTCCTACGAGCAGTACTTC. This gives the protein CTSSPGLAGGQSYEQYF.

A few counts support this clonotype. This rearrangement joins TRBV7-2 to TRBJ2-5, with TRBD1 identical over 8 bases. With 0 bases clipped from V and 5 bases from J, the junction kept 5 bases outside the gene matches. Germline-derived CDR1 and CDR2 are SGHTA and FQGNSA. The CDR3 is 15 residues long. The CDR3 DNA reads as TGTGCCAGCAGCTTAGCTCAAGGGACAGGCGAGACCCAGTACTTC. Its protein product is CASSLAQGTGETQYF.

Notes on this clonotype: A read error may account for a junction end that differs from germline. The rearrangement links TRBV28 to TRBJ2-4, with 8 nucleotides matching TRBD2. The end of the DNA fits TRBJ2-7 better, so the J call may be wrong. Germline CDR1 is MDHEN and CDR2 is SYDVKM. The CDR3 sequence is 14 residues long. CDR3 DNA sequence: TGTGTCAGCAGTTTGAAGCGGGGGCTCTACGAGCAGTACTTC. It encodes CVSSLKRGLYEQYF.

CDR3 residues: CASSYFPTGMSNQPQHF. The CDR3 DNA sequence: TGTGCCAGCAGTTACTTTCCGACAGGGATGAGCAATCAGCCCCAGCATTTT. This chain connects TRBV6-2 or TRBV6-3 to TRBJ1-5; 7 nucleotides match TRBD1. The V segment lost 1 base and the J segment 1 base; nucleotides outside the gene matches: 7. The CDR3 totals 17 residues. The germline V gene encodes CDR1 MNHEY and CDR2 SVGEGT.

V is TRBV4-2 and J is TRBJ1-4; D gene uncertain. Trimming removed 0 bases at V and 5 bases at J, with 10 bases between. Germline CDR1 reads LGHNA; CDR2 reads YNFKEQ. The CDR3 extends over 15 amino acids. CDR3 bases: TGTGCCAGCAGCCAAGATCCGGTGGGGAATGAAAAACTGTTTTTT. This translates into CASSQDPVGNEKLFF.

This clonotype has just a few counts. CDR3 nucleotides: TGTGCCAGCAGCCCGAGATGGACAGGGGATGTGGAGACCCAGTACTTC. This codes for CASSPRWTGDVETQYF. V usage is TRBV7-9 and J usage is TRBJ2-5, with TRBD1 identical over 9 bases. CDR1 and CDR2 (germline): SEHNR, FQNEAQ (reference sequence). The length of the CDR3 is 16 residues. Trimming cost V 5 bases and J 5 bases; bases outside gene matches: 12.

The CDR3 sequence is CASSSELAGFVNEQYF. In DNA form, the CDR3 reads TGTGCCAGCAGTTCAGAACTAGCGGGATTTGTCAATGAGCAGTACTTC. The V and J genes are TRBV27 and TRBJ2-5; 10 bases match TRBD2. Germline V gives CDR1 MNHEY, CDR2 SMNVEV (reference sequence). V dropped 4 bases and J dropped 11; count of bases not matched to a gene: 16. The CDR3 covers 16 residues.